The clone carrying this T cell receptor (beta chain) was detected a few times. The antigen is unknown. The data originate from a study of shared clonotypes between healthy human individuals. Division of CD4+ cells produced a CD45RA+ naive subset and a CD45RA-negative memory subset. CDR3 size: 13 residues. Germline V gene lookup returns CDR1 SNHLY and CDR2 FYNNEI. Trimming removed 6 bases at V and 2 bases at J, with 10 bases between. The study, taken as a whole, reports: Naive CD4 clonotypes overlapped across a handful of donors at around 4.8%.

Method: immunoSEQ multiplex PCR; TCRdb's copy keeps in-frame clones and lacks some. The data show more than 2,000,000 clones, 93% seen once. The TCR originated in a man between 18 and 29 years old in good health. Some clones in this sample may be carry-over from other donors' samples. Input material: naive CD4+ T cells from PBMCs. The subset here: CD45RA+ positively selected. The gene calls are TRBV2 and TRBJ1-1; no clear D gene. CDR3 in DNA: TGTGCCAGCAGCCTGGGATTAAACACTGAAGCTTTCTTT. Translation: CASSLGLNTEAFF.